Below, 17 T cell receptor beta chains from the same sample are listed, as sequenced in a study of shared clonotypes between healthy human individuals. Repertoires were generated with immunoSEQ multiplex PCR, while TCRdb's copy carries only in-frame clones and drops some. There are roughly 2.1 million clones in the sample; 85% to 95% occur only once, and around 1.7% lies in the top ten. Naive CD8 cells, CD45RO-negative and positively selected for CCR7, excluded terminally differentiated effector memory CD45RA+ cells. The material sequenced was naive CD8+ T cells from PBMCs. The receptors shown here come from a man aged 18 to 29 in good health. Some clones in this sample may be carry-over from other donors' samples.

The CDR3 region has the DNA TGTGCCAGCAGCGCGTGGACAGGGACGAGCTCCTACAATGAGCAGTTCTTC. Its protein is CASSAWTGTSSYNEQFF. The chain employs TRBV9 and TRBJ2-1; 8 bases are shared with TRBD1. This CDR3 spans 17 amino acids. The J segment lost 0 bases and the V segment lost 3 bases, leaving 8 bases of the junction unmatched. CDR1 and CDR2 from the germline V gene are SGDLS and YYNGEE.

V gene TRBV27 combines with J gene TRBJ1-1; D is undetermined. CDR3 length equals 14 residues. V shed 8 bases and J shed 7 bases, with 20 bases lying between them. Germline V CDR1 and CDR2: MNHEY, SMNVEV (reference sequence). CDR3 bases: TGTGCCAGCTCCTTTTTTCCTAATGAGGATGAAGCTTTCTTT. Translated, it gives CASSFFPNEDEAFF.

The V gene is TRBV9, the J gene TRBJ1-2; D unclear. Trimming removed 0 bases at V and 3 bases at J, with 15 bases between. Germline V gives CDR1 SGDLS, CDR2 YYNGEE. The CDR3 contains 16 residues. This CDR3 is CASSVVGRAEYYGYTF. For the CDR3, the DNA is TGTGCCAGCAGCGTAGTGGGTAGGGCAGAGTACTATGGCTACACCTTC.

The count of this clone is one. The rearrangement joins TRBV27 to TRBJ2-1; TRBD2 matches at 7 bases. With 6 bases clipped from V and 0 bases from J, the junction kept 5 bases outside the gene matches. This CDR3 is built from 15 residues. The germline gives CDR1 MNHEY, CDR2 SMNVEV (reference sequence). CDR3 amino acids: CASSKGLGSYNEQFF. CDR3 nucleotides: TGTGCCAGCAGCAAAGGACTAGGCTCCTACAATGAGCAGTTCTTC.

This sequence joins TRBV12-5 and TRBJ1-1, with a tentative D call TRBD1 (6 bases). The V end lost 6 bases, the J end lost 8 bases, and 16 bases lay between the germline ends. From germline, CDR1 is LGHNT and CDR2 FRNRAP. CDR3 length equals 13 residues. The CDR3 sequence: CASGYHSGQEAFF. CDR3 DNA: TGTGCTAGTGGGTACCACTCCGGACAGGAAGCTTTCTTT.

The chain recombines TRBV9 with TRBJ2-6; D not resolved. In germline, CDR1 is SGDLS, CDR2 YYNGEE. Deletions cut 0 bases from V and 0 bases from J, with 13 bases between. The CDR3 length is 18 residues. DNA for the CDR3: TGTGCCAGCAGCGTAGGGAGTCTTGAGAGCTCTGGGGCCAACGTCCTGACTTTC. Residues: CASSVGSLESSGANVLTF.

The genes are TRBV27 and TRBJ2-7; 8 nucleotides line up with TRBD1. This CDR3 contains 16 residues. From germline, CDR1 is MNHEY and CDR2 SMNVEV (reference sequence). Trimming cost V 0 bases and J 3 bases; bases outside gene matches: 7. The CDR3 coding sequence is TGTGCCAGCAGTTTATCGTTCAGGGGGCTAGGCTACGAGCAGTACTTC. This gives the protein CASSLSFRGLGYEQYF.

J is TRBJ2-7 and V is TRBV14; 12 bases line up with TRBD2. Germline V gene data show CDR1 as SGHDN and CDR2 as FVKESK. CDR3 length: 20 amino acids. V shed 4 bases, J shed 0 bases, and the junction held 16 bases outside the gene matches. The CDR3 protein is CASSPSGGASGRASSYEQYF. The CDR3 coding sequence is TGTGCCAGCAGCCCATCGGGGGGGGCTAGCGGGAGGGCGAGCTCCTACGAGCAGTACTTC. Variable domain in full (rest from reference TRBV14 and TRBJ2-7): EAGVTQFPSHSVIEKGQTVTLRCDPISGHDNLYWYRRVMGKEIKFLLHFVKESKQDESGMPNNRFLAERTGGTYSTLKVQPAELEDSGVYFCASSPSGGASGRASSYEQYFGPGTRLTVT.

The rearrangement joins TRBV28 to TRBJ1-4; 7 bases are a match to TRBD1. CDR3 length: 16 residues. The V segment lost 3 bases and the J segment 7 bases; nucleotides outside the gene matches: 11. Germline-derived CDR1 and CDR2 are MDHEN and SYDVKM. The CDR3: CASSFPSQGVGEKLFF. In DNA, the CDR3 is TGTGCCAGCAGTTTCCCATCTCAGGGGGTAGGTGAAAAACTGTTTTTT.

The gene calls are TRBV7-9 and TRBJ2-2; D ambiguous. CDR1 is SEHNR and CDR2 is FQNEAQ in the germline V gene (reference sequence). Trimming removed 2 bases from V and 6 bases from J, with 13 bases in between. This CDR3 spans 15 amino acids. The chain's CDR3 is CASSLNHRIPGELFF. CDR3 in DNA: TGTGCCAGCAGCTTAAACCACCGGATCCCCGGGGAGCTGTTTTTT.

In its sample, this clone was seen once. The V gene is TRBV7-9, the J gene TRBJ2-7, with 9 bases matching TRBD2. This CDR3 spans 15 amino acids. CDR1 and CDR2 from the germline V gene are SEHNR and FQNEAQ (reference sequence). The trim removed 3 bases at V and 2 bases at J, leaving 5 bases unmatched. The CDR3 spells CASSFSGSPTYEQYF. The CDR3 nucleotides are TGTGCCAGCAGCTTTAGCGGGAGTCCCACCTACGAGCAGTACTTC. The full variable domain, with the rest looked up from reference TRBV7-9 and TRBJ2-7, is DTGVSQNPRHKITKRGQNVTFRCDPISEHNRLYWYRQTLGQGPEFLTYFQNEAQLEKSRLLSDRFSAERPKGSFSTLEIQRTEQGDSAMYLCASSFSGSPTYEQYFGPGTRLTVT.

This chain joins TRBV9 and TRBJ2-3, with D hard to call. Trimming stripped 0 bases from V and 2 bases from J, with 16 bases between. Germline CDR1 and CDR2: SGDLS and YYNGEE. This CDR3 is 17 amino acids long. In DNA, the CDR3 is TGTGCCAGCAGCGTAGCTCCCCAGGCGTGGGACACAGATACGCAGTATTTT. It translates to CASSVAPQAWDTDTQYF.

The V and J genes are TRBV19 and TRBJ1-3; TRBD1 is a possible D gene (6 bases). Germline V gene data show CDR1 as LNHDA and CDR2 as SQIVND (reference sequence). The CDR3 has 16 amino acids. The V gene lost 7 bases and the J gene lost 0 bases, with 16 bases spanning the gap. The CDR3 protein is CASNPSGGPSGNTIYF. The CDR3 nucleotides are TGTGCCAGTAACCCCTCCGGGGGGCCCTCTGGAAACACCATATATTTT.

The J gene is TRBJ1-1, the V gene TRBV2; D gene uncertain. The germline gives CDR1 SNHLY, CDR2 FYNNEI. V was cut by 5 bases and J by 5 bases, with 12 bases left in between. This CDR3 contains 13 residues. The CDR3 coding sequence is TGTGCCAGCAGTCTATTTCTTTGGACTGAAGCTTTCTTT. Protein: CASSLFLWTEAFF. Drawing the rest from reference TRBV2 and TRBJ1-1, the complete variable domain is EPEVTQTPSHQVTQMGQEVILRCVPISNHLYFYWYRQILGQKVEFLVSFYNNEISEKSEIFDDQFSVERPDGSNFTLKIRSTKLEDSAMYFCASSLFLWTEAFFGQGTRLTVV.

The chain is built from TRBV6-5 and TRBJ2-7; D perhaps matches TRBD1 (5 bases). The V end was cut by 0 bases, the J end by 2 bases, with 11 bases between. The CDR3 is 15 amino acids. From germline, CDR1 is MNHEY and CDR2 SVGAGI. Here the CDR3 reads CASSYSTDSPYEQYF. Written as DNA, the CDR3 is TGTGCCAGCAGTTACTCGACAGATTCCCCCTACGAGCAGTACTTC.

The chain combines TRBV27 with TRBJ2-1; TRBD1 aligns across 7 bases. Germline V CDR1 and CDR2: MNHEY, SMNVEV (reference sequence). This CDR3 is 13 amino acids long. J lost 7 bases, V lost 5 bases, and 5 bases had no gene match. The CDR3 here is CASSPTGWNEQFF. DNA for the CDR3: TGTGCCAGCAGTCCGACAGGGTGGAATGAGCAGTTCTTC.

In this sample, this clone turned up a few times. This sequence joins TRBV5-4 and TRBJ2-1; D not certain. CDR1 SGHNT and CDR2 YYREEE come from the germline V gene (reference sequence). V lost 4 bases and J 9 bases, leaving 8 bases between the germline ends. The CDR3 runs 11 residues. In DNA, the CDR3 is TGTGCCAGCAGCCGAATGAGTGAGCAGTTCTTC. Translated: CASSRMSEQFF.